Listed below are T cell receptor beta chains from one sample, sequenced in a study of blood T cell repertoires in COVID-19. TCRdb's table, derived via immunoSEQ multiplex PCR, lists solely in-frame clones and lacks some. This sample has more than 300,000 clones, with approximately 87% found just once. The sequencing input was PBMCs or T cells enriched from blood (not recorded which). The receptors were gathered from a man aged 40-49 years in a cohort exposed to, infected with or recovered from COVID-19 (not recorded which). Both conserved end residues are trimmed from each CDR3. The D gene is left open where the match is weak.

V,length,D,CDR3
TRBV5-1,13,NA,ASSLVYGENYGYT
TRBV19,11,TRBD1,ASSRTGGQPQH
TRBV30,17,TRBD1,AWSSPPRQGARGNQPQH
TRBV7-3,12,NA,ASSSGGRNSPLH
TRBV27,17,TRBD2,ASSLGPGLAGGSYNEQF
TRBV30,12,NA,AWSYSATNEKLF
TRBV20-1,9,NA,SARGVYGYT
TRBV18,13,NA,ASSSAGHGDTEAF
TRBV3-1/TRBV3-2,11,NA,ASSPGGYTEAF
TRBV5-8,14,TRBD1,ASSLGQGFTYNEQF
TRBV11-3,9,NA,ASSPEETQY
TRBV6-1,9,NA,ASSEFREQF
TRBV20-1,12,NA,SASWGRGNEKLF
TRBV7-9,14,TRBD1,ASSFIGTGTDQPQH
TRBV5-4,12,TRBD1,ASSTGQDYNEQF
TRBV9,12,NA,ASSYRSEDTEAF
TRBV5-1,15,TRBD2,ASSFPGSGLNTGELF
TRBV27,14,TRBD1,ASSIRTGVGGYGYT
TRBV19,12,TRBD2,ASRLAGSSYEQY
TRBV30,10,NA,AWSADSSPLH
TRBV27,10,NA,ASSPSTDTQY
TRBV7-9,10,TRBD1,ASSSQGHEQF
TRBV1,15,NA,TSSPTGVGLLSYEQY
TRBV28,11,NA,ASSLRVVYEQY
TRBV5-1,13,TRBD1,ASSSTGGFNQPQH
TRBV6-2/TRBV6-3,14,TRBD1,ASSSRDRDSNQPQH
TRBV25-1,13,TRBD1,ASSKRQGAVYGYT
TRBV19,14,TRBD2,ASSTSLAGGSGEQF
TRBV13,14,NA,ASSFGGVTSTDTQY
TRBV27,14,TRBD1,ASSPQGVTSYNEQF
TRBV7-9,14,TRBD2,ASSLSGTSGIGEQY
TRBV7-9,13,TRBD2,ASSPPSGSLDEQF
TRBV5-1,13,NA,ASSLVAGPYNEQF
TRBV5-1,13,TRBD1,ASSPDRGRMGKLF
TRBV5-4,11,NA,ASSPREGTEAF